The clone carrying this T cell receptor beta chain was picked up many times. Each CDR3 protein gets one entry after TCRdb re-called the RT-PCR reads with MiXCR. The sample gives approximately 720,000 distinct CDR3 sequences, approximately 15% of which show up once; 3% to 4.5% is in the top ten. The sample consisted of memory CD4+ T cells from blood. This clonotype was sampled from a female donor in good health, serving as a healthy control.

The DNA of the CDR3 is TGCGCCAGCAGCTTAGGGGGCGTAGCAGATACGCAGTATTTT. Residues: CASSLGGVADTQYF. The chain employs TRBV5-1 and TRBJ2-3; 7 positions agree with TRBD1. CDR3 length equals 14 residues. The trim removed 2 bases at V and 4 bases at J, leaving 4 bases unmatched. Germline V gene lookup returns CDR1 SGHRS and CDR2 YFSETQ.